The 5 T cell receptor beta chains in this list originate from one sample, sequenced in a study of CD8+CD57+ T cells in acquired aplastic anemia. The template used for profiling TCR beta VDJ and CDR3 was genomic DNA. TCRdb itself ran the reads through MiXCR, one entry per CDR3 protein. The data hold some 150,000 distinct CDR3 sequences, with about 70% observed a single time. Sequenced patients had shown CD8+CD57+ cell expansion by flow cytometry. Specimen: sorted CD4+, CD8+, or CD8+CD57+ T cells (not recorded which) from PBMCs. Receptor source: a human donor with aplastic anemia.

The V call is TRBV10-3, the J call TRBJ2-3; 7 positions match TRBD1. Germline V gives CDR1 ENHRY, CDR2 SYGVKD. This CDR3 is built from 14 residues. With V trimmed by 11 bases and J by 2 bases, 10 bases remained unmatched. The chain's CDR3 is CAASWTGDTDTQYF. CDR3 DNA sequence: TGTGCCGCCAGCTGGACAGGAGACACAGATACGCAGTATTTT.

V and J are TRBV5-6 and TRBJ2-3, with D possibly TRBD1 on 7 matching bases. Germline assignment: CDR1 SGHDT and CDR2 YYEEEE. V was trimmed by 3 bases and J by 0 bases, leaving 14 bases between them. The CDR3 extends over 16 amino acids. CDR3 sequence (DNA): TGTGCCAGCAGCTCCCAACAGGGGAGGAGCACAGATACGCAGTATTTT. It translates to CASSSQQGRSTDTQYF. The full variable domain, in which reference TRBV5-6 and TRBJ2-3 provide the parts outside the CDR3, is DAGVTQSPTHLIKTRGQQVTLRCSPKSGHDTVSWYQQALGQGPQFIFQYYEEEERQRGNFPDRFSGHQFPNYSSELNVNALLLGDSALYLCASSSQQGRSTDTQYFGPGTRLTVL.

This chain links TRBV25-1 with TRBJ2-5; perhaps TRBD2 as D (5 bases). This CDR3 comprises 16 residues. The V gene lost 5 bases and the J gene lost 1 base, with 17 bases spanning the gap. From germline, CDR1 is MGHDK and CDR2 SYGVNS. The CDR3 region has the DNA TGTGCCAGCAGTCACCCACCCGAGGGTCCCCAAGAGACCCAGTACTTC. Amino acid sequence: CASSHPPEGPQETQYF. The whole variable domain, filled in from reference TRBV25-1 and TRBJ2-5, reads EADIYQTPRYLVIGTGKKITLECSQTMGHDKMYWYQQDPGMELHLIHYSYGVNSTEKGDLSSESTVSRIRTEHFPLTLESARPSHTSQYLCASSHPPEGPQETQYFGPGTRLLVL.

To note about this clonotype: This likely comes from a read error, as the CDR3 has no conserved phenylalanine or tryptophan at its end. The chain joins TRBV7-2 to TRBJ1-5; perhaps TRBD1 as D (6 bases). The CDR3 totals 14 residues. CDR1 and CDR2 (germline): SGHTA, FQGNSA. Between the trimmed V and J ends, which lost 3 bases and 5 bases, there was a span of 11 bases. The CDR3 protein is CASSFRGSDQPQHL. CDR3 nucleotide sequence: TGTGCCAGCAGCTTCAGGGGATCCGATCAGCCCCAGCATTTG.

This chain joins TRBV5-1 and TRBJ2-2, with D maybe TRBD1 (6 bases). With 4 bases removed from V and 2 bases from J, the gap between germline ends came to 15 bases. CDR1 SGHRS and CDR2 YFSETQ come from the germline V gene. This CDR3 spans 16 amino acids. CDR3 in amino acids: CASSVNRVPNTGELFF. The CDR3 bases are TGCGCCAGCAGCGTAAACAGGGTCCCTAACACCGGGGAGCTGTTTTTT.